This T cell receptor beta chain originates from a study of cytomegalovirus exposure and HLA in healthy donors. Study conclusions and caveats: Reported results showed that the classifier diagnosed cytomegalovirus status with high specificity and sensitivity. Sequence variants that were highly shared formed a cluster that was likely a sequencing artifact. Common viral pathogens (according to a later analysis) appeared linked to several of the most significant clusters.

There are 14 residues in the CDR3. Trimming stripped 1 base from V and 2 bases from J, with 6 bases between. Germline-derived CDR1 and CDR2 are SEHNR and FQNEAQ (reference sequence). As regards this clone: Its antigen remains unidentified.

A multiplex PCR was run with 60 Vbeta primers and 13 Jbeta primers. Generated by immunoSEQ multiplex PCR, the TCRdb table keeps only in-frame clones and is missing some. The data show just over 80,000 clones, over 70% seen once. The rearrangement uses TRBV7-9 and TRBJ1-5, with a possible D match to TRBD1 (6 bases). Sequences were obtained from PBMCs. The clonotype originates from a young man in good health and CMV-seropositive. CDR3 protein: CASSLDRGNQPQHF. The CDR3 nucleotides read TGTGCCAGCAGCTTAGACAGGGGCAATCAGCCCCAGCATTTT.